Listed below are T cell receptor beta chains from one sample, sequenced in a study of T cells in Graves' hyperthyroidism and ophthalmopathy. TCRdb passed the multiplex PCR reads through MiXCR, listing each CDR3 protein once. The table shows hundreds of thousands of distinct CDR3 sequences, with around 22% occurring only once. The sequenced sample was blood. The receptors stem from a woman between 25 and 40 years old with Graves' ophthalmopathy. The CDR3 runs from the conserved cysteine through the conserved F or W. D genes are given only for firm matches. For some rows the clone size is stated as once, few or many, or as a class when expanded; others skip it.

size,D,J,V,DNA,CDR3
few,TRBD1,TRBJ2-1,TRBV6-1,TGTGCCAGCAGCACAGGGGCCTACAATGAGCAGTTCTTC,CASSTGAYNEQFF
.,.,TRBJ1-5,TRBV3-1,TGTGCCAGCAGCCAAGCAGGGGTTCAGCCCCAGCATTTT,CASSQAGVQPQHF
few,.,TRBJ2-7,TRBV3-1,TGTGCCAGCAGCCAAGATCCCCAGGGAAAGGACGAGCAGTACTTC,CASSQDPQGKDEQYF
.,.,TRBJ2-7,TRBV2,TGTGCCAGCGGGAAGGGACTCCACTCGAACTTC,CASGKGLHSNF
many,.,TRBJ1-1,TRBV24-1,TGTGCCACCAGTGACACAGGGCGCACTGAAGCTTTCTTT,CATSDTGRTEAFF
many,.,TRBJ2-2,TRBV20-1,TGCAGTGCTAGAGGGGCTAGTTCGACCGGGGAGCTGTTTTTT,CSARGASSTGELFF
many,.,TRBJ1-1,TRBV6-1,TGTGCCAGCAGAACGGTGAGAATGAACACTGAAGCTTTCTTT,CASRTVRMNTEAFF
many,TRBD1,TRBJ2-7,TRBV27,TGTGCCAGCAGTTTAGGGACAGGGGCGTCTGAGCAGTACTTC,CASSLGTGASEQYF
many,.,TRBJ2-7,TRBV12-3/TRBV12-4,TGTGCTTCGACGGGAACCTCCTACGAGCAGTACTTC,CASTGTSYEQYF
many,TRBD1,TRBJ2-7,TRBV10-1,TGCGCCAGCACTCCGGACAGGGTCTACCACGAGCAGTACTTC,CASTPDRVYHEQYF
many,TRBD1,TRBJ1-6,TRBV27,TGTGCCAGCAGTTTATCGGGACAGGGCTATAATTCACCCCTCCACTTT,CASSLSGQGYNSPLHF
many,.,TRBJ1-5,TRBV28,TGTGCCAGCGCTTGGACGAGGGATAATCAGCCCCAGCATTTT,CASAWTRDNQPQHF
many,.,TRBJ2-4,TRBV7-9,TGTGCCAGCAGCTTAGGCAGGGGTCGAAACATTCAGTACTTC,CASSLGRGRNIQYF
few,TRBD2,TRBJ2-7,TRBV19,TGTGCCAGTACCGCCGGGGAGGGGATCGGCGAGCAGTACTTC,CASTAGEGIGEQYF
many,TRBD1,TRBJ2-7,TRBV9,TGTGCCAGCAGCGAGACAGGGTTCAACGAGCAGTACTTC,CASSETGFNEQYF
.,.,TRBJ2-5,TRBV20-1,TGCAGTGCCGCCAGGGGAGTTGGGGAGACCCAGTACTTC,CSAARGVGETQYF
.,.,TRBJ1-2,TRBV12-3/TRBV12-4,TGTTCCAGTAGTCTCCCCCCTGCTGGCTACACCTTC,CSSSLPPAGYTF
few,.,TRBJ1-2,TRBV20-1,TGCAGTGCTTTCGGGGGGGGCGACGGCTACACCTTC,CSAFGGGDGYTF
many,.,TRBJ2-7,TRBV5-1,TGTGCCAGCAGCTTAGCTGCAGGGTCCTACGAGCAGTACTTC,CASSLAAGSYEQYF
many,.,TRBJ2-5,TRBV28,TGTGCCAGCAGTCCGGGCCTGAGGGGGGGGGAGACCCAGTACTTC,CASSPGLRGGETQYF
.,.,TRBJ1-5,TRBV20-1,TGCAGTGCTCGGACGCGGAGCAATCAGCCCCAGCATTTT,CSARTRSNQPQHF
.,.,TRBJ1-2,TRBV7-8,TGTGCCAGCAGCTTAGGGCGATACTACTATGGCTACACCTTC,CASSLGRYYYGYTF
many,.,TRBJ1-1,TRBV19,TGTGCCAGTAGAAAGGAGGGGGTACTGAACACTGAAGCTTTCTTT,CASRKEGVLNTEAFF
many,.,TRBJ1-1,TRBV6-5,TGTGCCAGCAGTTCGGACAACAGGGTATCCACTGAAGCTTTCTTT,CASSSDNRVSTEAFF
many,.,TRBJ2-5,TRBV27,TGTGCCAGCAGTTTATACGGGGGGCTGGAGACCCAGTACTTC,CASSLYGGLETQYF
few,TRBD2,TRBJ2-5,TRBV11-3,TGTGCCAGCAGCTTGGGCAAGACTAGCGGGGTCCGGGAGACCCAGTACTTC,CASSLGKTSGVRETQYF
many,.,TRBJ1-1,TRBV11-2,TGTGCCAGCAGCTTAGATCGGTTGAACACTGAAGCTTTCTTT,CASSLDRLNTEAFF
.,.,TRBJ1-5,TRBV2,TGTGCCAGCTCTCAGGGGACAATGGTTTATCAGCCCCAGCATTTT,CASSQGTMVYQPQHF
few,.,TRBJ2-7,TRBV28,TGTGCCAGCAGCCGCGGTGGGAAATCCTACGAGCAGTACTTC,CASSRGGKSYEQYF
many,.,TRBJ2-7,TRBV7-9,TGTGCCAGCAGCTTATTCAGCCAGTCCTACGAGCAGTACTTC,CASSLFSQSYEQYF
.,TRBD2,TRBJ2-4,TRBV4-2,TGTGCCAGCAGCCAAACAGGACTAGCGGGGGGACTACTAGCCAAAAACATTCAGTACTTC,CASSQTGLAGGLLAKNIQYF
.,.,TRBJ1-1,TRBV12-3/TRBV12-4,TGTGCCAGCAGTTCAAAGGTTGGGAGCACTGAAGCTTTCTTT,CASSSKVGSTEAFF
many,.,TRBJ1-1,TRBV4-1,TGCGCCAGCAGCCAGTCCTTGGCGGTGAACACTGAAGCTTTCTTT,CASSQSLAVNTEAFF
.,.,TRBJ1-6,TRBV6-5,TGTGCCAGCAGTTTAGCAGACACTCCTAATTCACCCCTCCACTTT,CASSLADTPNSPLHF
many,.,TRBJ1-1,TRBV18,TGTGCCAGCTCACCACCGACAGGCTGGGGGGAAGCTTTCTTT,CASSPPTGWGEAFF
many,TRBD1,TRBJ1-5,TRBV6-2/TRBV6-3,TGTGCCAGCCCGCCGGGACAGGCCCCGCCCCAGCATTTT,CASPPGQAPPQHF
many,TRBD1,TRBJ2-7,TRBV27,TGTGCCAGCAGCCCCGCCACAGGGGTTTACGAGCAGTACTTC,CASSPATGVYEQYF
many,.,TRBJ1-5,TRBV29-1,TGCAGCGCACAAGATCGGAGCAATCAGCCCCAGCATTTT,CSAQDRSNQPQHF
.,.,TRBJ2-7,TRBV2,TGTGCCAGCAGATCAGGGAACAACTACGAGCAGTACTTC,CASRSGNNYEQYF
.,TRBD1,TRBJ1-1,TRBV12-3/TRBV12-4,TGTGCCAGCAGACCGGACAGGGGGCTCAGTGAAGCTTTCTTT,CASRPDRGLSEAFF
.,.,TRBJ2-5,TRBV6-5,TGTGCCAGCAGTTACTCTTGGAAGGAGACCCAGTACTTC,CASSYSWKETQYF
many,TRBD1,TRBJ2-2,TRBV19,TGTGCCAGTATGAGGAACCGGGACAGGGACACCGGGGAGCTGTTTTTT,CASMRNRDRDTGELFF
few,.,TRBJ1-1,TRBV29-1,TGCAGCGTTCAACAGGACAGTATGAACACTGAAGCTTTCTTT,CSVQQDSMNTEAFF
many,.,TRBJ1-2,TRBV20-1,TGCAGTGCTAATGTAGGGAGCGACTATGGCTACACCTTC,CSANVGSDYGYTF
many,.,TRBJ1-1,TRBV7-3,TGTGCCAGCAGCGCCGTGGACGGTGAAGCTTTCTTT,CASSAVDGEAFF
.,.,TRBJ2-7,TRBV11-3,TGTGCCAGCAGCTTAGATAAGTACGAGCAGTACTTC,CASSLDKYEQYF
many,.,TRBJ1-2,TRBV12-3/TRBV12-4,TGTGCCAGCAGTTTATCGGGCTGGGGGGGGGCCTACACCTTC,CASSLSGWGGAYTF
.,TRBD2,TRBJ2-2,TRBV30,TGTGCCTGGAGTGTAGGACTAGCGGGCTCGGGCGGGGAGCTGTTTTTT,CAWSVGLAGSGGELFF
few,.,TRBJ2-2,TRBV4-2,TGTGCCAGCAGCCAAGTTTTCGGGGAGCCGACCGGGGAGCTGTTTTTT,CASSQVFGEPTGELFF
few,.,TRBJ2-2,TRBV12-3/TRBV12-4,TGTGCCAGCAGCGAACAGAACCCCGCGAACACCGGGGAGCTGTTTTTT,CASSEQNPANTGELFF
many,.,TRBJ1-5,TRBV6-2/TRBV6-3,TGTGCCAGCAGTTTTTTCCAGGTATTCCAGGGTACGGGACCCCAGCATTTT,CASSFFQVFQGTGPQHF
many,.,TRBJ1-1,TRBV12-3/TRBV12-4,TGTGTAAGTGGTTCCATGAACACTGAAGCTTTCTTT,CVSGSMNTEAFF
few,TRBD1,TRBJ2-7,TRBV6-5,TGTGCCAGCAGTTACCTCGGACAGGGGGCTCGGGAGCAGTACTTC,CASSYLGQGAREQYF
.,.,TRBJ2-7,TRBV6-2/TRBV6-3,TGTGCCAGCAGGCTGAGCTCCTACGAGCAGTACTTC,CASRLSSYEQYF
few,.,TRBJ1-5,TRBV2,TGTGCCAGCAGTGGTTCGGAAAATCAGCCCCAGCATTTT,CASSGSENQPQHF
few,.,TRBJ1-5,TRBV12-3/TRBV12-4,TGTGCCAGCAGTTTAGCCCCAGGGTGGTTTAGCAATCAGCCCCAGCATTTT,CASSLAPGWFSNQPQHF
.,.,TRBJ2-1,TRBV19,TGTGCCAGTAGTATCCTCCCAGGGTGGGGTGGCCACAATGAGCAGTTCTTC,CASSILPGWGGHNEQFF
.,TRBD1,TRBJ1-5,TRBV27,TGTGCCAGCAGTTTAACAGGGGCTTTACAGCCCCAGCATTTT,CASSLTGALQPQHF